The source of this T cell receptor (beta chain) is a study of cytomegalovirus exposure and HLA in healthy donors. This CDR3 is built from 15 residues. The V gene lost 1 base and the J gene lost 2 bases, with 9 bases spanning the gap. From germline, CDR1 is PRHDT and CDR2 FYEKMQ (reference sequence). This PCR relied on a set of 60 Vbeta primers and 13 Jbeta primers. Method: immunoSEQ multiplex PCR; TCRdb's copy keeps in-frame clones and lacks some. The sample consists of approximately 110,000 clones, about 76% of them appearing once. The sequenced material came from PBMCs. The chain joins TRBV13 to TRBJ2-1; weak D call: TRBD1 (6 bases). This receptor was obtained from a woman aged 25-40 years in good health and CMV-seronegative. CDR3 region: CASSLEGETYNEQFF. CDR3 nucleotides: TGTGCCAGCAGCTTAGAGGGGGAGACCTACAATGAGCAGTTCTTC.